The entry that follows covers one T cell receptor (beta chain) sequence. This specimen includes other DNA sequences encoding the same CDR3. Using immunoSEQ multiplex PCR, the repertoire was profiled, and TCRdb retains in-frame clones only, with some absent. There are a few million clones in the sample; over 90% occur only once, and about 0.37% lies in the top ten. These data originate in a study of shared clonotypes between healthy human individuals. V shed 6 bases, J shed 4 bases, and the junction held 4 bases outside the gene matches. The CDR3 is 13 amino acids. The V gene's germline CDR1 is SNHLY and CDR2 FYNNEI.

The chain employs TRBV2 and TRBJ2-5; 8 positions match TRBD2. The TCR sequence derives from a man younger than 35 in good health. Some clones in this sample may be carry-over from other donors' samples. The sample was naive CD4+ T cells from PBMCs. Regarding subset: CD45RA+ positively selected. The CDR3 is CASSLGLGETQYF. In nucleotides, the CDR3 is TGTGCCAGCAGCCTGGGACTAGGAGAGACCCAGTACTTC.